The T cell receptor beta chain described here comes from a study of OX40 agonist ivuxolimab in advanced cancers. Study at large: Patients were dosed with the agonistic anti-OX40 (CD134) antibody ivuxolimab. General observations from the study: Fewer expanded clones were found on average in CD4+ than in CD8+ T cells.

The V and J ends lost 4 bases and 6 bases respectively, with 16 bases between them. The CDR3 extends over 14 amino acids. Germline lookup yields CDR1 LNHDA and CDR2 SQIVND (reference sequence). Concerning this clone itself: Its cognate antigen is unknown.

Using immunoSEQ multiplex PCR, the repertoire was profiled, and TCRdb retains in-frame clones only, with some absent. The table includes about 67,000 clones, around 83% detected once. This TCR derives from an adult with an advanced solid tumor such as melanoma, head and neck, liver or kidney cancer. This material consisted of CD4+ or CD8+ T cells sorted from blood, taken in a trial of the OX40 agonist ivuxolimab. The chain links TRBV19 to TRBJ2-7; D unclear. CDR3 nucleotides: TGTGCCAGTAGTACCACGGGTGGCGGCGGCGAGCAGTACTTC. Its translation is CASSTTGGGGEQYF. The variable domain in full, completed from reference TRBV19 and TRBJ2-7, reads DGGITQSPKYLFRKEGQNVTLSCEQNLNHDAMYWYRQDPGQGLRLIYYSQIVNDFQKGDIAEGYSVSREKKESFPLTVTSAQKNPTAFYLCASSTTGGGGEQYFGPGTRLTVT.